These 17 T cell receptor beta chains came from one sample sequenced in a study of OX40 agonist ivuxolimab in advanced cancers. Data came from immunoSEQ multiplex PCR; TCRdb stores just in-frame clones and leaves some out. The repertoire holds some 50,000 clones, with around 87% as singletons. Sequenced here: CD4+ or CD8+ T cells sorted from blood, sampled in a trial of the OX40 agonist ivuxolimab. These receptors all stem from an adult with an advanced solid tumor such as melanoma, head and neck, liver or kidney cancer.

V usage is TRBV4-3 and J usage is TRBJ1-5; D ambiguous. The CDR3 spans 14 residues. Germline V gives CDR1 LGHNA, CDR2 YSLEER. Trimming removed 0 bases at V and 4 bases at J, with 7 bases between. CDR3: CASSQERQNQPQHF. As DNA, the CDR3 is TGCGCCAGCAGCCAAGAGCGGCAGAATCAGCCCCAGCATTTT.

A few counts support this clone. This chain links TRBV5-1 with TRBJ2-7; D might be TRBD2 (6 bases). Trimming left V 3 bases short and J 0 bases short, with 10 bases between. CDR3 length: 14 amino acids. Germline-derived CDR1 and CDR2 are SGHRS and YFSETQ. The CDR3 is CASSSEGYSYEQYF. The CDR3 bases are TGCGCCAGCAGCTCGGAGGGGTACTCCTACGAGCAGTACTTC.

The V call is TRBV6-4, the J call TRBJ2-1; 7 bases map to TRBD2. This CDR3 is built from 15 residues. Trimming took 6 bases from V and 1 from J; bases not matched to a gene: 6. Germline values: CDR1 MRHNA, CDR2 SNTAGT. This CDR3 is CASSEREGSYNEQFF. CDR3 DNA: TGTGCCAGCAGCGAGCGGGAAGGGTCCTACAATGAGCAGTTCTTC.

The rearrangement joins TRBV27 to TRBJ1-6; a weak D match, TRBD1 (5 bases). V was clipped by 8 bases and J by 7 bases, with 12 bases between them. The CDR3 extends over 13 amino acids. The germline gives CDR1 MNHEY, CDR2 SMNVEV (reference sequence). CDR3 region: CASCVGPNSPLHF. The CDR3 DNA sequence: TGTGCCAGCTGTGTGGGACCGAATTCACCCCTCCACTTT.

DNA of the CDR3: TGCAGCGTTTTCGGACTAGCGGGAGTGGGGGAGCAGTACTTC. Translation: CSVFGLAGVGEQYF. The J gene is TRBJ2-7, the V gene TRBV29-1; 13 bases map to TRBD2. This CDR3 has 14 amino acids. Trimming cost V 5 bases and J 7 bases; bases outside gene matches: 8. Germline lookup yields CDR1 SQVTM and CDR2 ANQGSEA.

The chain couples TRBV25-1 to TRBJ2-7; D is perhaps TRBD2 (5 bases). The CDR3 consists of 15 residues. CDR1 is MGHDK and CDR2 is SYGVNS in the germline V gene. The germline V and J ends were trimmed by 5 bases and 3 bases, with 17 bases remaining between them. CDR3 nucleotide sequence: TGTGCCAGCAGTTCCCCGGAGTCCGAGGGCTACGAGCAGTACTTC. This sequence encodes CASSSPESEGYEQYF.

This clone appeared once. The rearrangement links TRBV19 to TRBJ2-2; TRBD2 is a possible D gene (5 bases). V lost 2 bases and J lost 7, with 11 bases in between. CDR3 size: 14 residues. Germline V gene sequence: CDR1 LNHDA, CDR2 SQIVND (reference sequence). The chain's CDR3 is CASSIRSGFGELFF. The CDR3 nucleotides are TGTGCCAGTAGTATAAGGTCGGGGTTCGGGGAGCTGTTTTTT.

This chain uses TRBV7-9 with TRBJ2-5; TRBD2 aligns across 10 bases. With 4 bases clipped from V and 5 bases from J, the junction kept 7 bases outside the gene matches. Germline V lookup: CDR1 SEHNR, CDR2 FQNEAQ (reference sequence). This CDR3 is 15 amino acids long. This CDR3 is CASSYLAGEGETQYF. The CDR3 region has the DNA TGTGCCAGCAGCTACCTAGCGGGGGAGGGGGAGACCCAGTACTTC.

This clone has a single count. Here the CDR3 reads CASSEVGDGYTF. The DNA of the CDR3 is TGTGCCAGCAGTGAAGTAGGGGACGGCTACACCTTC. The rearrangement uses TRBV2 and TRBJ1-2, with D tentatively TRBD1 (5 bases). The V gene's germline CDR1 is SNHLY and CDR2 FYNNEI. This CDR3 has 12 amino acids. The germline V and J ends were trimmed by 1 base and 8 bases, with 8 bases remaining between them.

The rearrangement links TRBV10-1 to TRBJ1-6, with D perhaps matching TRBD1 (6 bases). The CDR3 loop spans 17 amino acids. V lost 4 bases to trimming and J lost 0 bases, with 13 bases between them. CDR1 is WNHNN and CDR2 is SYGVQD in the germline V gene (reference sequence). CDR3 in amino acids: CASSGGQPGSYNSPLHF. Written as DNA, the CDR3 is TGCGCCAGCAGTGGTGGACAGCCCGGCTCCTATAATTCACCCCTCCACTTT.

V is TRBV13 and J is TRBJ2-1; possible D gene TRBD2, 5 bases. From germline, CDR1 is PRHDT and CDR2 FYEKMQ (reference sequence). The CDR3 is made up of 12 amino acids. V lost 3 bases and J lost 6, with 6 bases in between. The CDR3 DNA sequence: TGTGCCAGCAGCTTCGGAGGCAATGAGCAGTTCTTC. Protein sequence: CASSFGGNEQFF.

The chain carries TRBV28 and TRBJ2-1; D may be TRBD1 or TRBD2 (5 bases each). Germline lookup yields CDR1 MDHEN and CDR2 SYDVKM. The CDR3 loop spans 17 amino acids. Deletions cut 4 bases from V and 8 bases from J, with 24 bases between. CDR3 region: CASSSVWALGDHDEQFF. Here the CDR3 DNA reads TGTGCCAGCAGTTCCGTTTGGGCCCTAGGGGACCACGATGAGCAGTTCTTC.

This clone was found once. The genes are TRBV30 and TRBJ2-7, with 7 nucleotides matching TRBD1. Looked up from germline, CDR1 is GTSNPN and CDR2 is SVGIG (reference sequence). This CDR3 contains 13 residues. V lost 2 bases to trimming and J lost 3 bases; unmatched junction nucleotides: 4. The CDR3 reads CAWSLGGLYEQYF. CDR3 nucleotides: TGTGCCTGGAGTCTAGGGGGCCTCTACGAGCAGTACTTC.

The chain employs TRBV7-6 and TRBJ2-5; D is perhaps TRBD2 (6 bases). The CDR3 totals 13 residues. Trimming pared 3 bases from V and 4 bases from J, leaving 9 bases between. The germline gives CDR1 SGHVS, CDR2 FNYEAQ. CDR3 sequence (DNA): TGTGCCAGCAGCTTGCGGGGTTCAGAGACCCAGTACTTC. This sequence encodes CASSLRGSETQYF.

The CDR3 region has the DNA TGCGCCAGCAGCCAAGGGCCGTGGGAGTCGGAGACCCAGTACTTC. The encoded protein is CASSQGPWESETQYF. The rearrangement links TRBV4-1 to TRBJ2-5, with TRBD2 as a possible D gene (5 bases). From germline, CDR1 is MGHRA and CDR2 YSYEKL. V lost 1 base and J lost 5, with 14 bases in between. The CDR3 has 15 amino acids.

The chain has TRBV2 and TRBJ1-5, with D unclear. Trimming took off 6 bases at V and 3 bases at J, with 12 bases between the two ends. The CDR3 runs to 14 residues. The germline V gene encodes CDR1 SNHLY and CDR2 FYNNEI. The CDR3 DNA follows: TGTGCCAGCAGGTTTACGCATTCCAATCAGCCCCAGCATTTT. This codes for CASRFTHSNQPQHF.

This chain connects TRBV7-9 to TRBJ2-5, with 16 bases aligning to TRBD2. CDR1 SEHNR and CDR2 FQNEAQ come from the germline V gene (reference sequence). V lost 6 bases, J lost 4 bases, and 5 bases stayed unmatched. CDR3 length: 16 amino acids. The CDR3 DNA reads TGTGCCAGCAGGGGACTAGCGGGGGGGCCGCTAGAGACCCAGTACTTC. It codes for CASRGLAGGPLETQYF. The full variable domain, with the rest looked up from reference TRBV7-9 and TRBJ2-5, is DTGVSQNPRHKITKRGQNVTFRCDPISEHNRLYWYRQTLGQGPEFLTYFQNEAQLEKSRLLSDRFSAERPKGSFSTLEIQRTEQGDSAMYLCASRGLAGGPLETQYFGPGTRLLVL.